This T cell receptor beta chain comes out of a study of Ad26.COV2.S vaccination and SARS-CoV-2 variants. Trimming at V came to 1 base and at J to 6 bases, leaving 8 bases not matched to a gene. Germline V lookup: CDR1 LNHNV, CDR2 YYDKDF (reference sequence). The CDR3 runs 16 residues. Described treatment: roughly 19 received Ad26.COV2.S at low or high dose, single or two shots; a few received placebo; per-sample allocation not given. On day 63 after the first injection, vaccine and placebo recipients gave samples. Vaccination employed an Ad26 vector expressing the Wuhan-strain SARS-CoV-2 spike. TCRdb's copy holds only in-frame clones and misses some; the assay was immunoSEQ multiplex PCR. The sample has roughly 700,000 clones, 89% seen once.

The source of this sequence is a person aged 18-65 years who received the Ad26.COV2.S COVID-19 vaccine or a placebo. Material: peripheral blood, obtained in a trial of Ad26.COV2.S vaccine versus placebo. This chain uses TRBV15 with TRBJ2-1, with 8 bases fitting TRBD2. The CDR3 is CATSRAWTGGPNEQFF. CDR3 coding DNA: TGTGCCACCAGCAGAGCGTGGACGGGAGGGCCCAATGAGCAGTTCTTC.